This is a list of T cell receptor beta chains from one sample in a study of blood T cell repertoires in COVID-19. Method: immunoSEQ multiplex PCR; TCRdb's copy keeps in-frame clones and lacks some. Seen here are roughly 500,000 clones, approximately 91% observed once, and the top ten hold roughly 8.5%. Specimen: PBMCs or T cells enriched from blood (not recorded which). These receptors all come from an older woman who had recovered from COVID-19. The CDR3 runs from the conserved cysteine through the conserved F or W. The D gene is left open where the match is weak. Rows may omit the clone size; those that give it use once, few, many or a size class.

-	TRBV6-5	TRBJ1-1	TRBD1	CASSRQGNTEAFF	TGTGCCAGCTCCCGACAGGGAAACACTGAAGCTTTCTTT
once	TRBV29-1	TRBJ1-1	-	CSVEGRRGLGEAFF	TGCAGCGTTGAAGGCAGGCGGGGGTTGGGTGAAGCTTTCTTT
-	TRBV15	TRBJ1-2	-	CATSRDLTGSQSYTF	TGTGCCACCAGCAGAGATCTTACAGGGAGTCAGAGCTACACCTTC
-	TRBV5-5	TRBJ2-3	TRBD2	CASSLRGGSTDTQYF	TGTGCCAGCAGCTTGCGCGGGGGGAGCACAGATACGCAGTATTTT
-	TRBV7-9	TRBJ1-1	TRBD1	CASSWYRGTEAFF	TGTGCCAGCAGCTGGTACAGGGGAACTGAAGCTTTCTTT
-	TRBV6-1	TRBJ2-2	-	CASSEYSRTGELFF	TGTGCCAGCAGTGAATATTCGAGGACCGGGGAGCTGTTTTTT
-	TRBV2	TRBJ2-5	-	CASSGEGGSETQYF	TGTGCCAGCAGTGGGGAGGGGGGTTCGGAGACCCAGTACTTC
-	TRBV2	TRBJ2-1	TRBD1	CASRDRTLGEQFF	TGTGCCAGCCGGGACAGGACTTTAGGTGAGCAGTTCTTC
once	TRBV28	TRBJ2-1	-	CASRLRSYNEQFF	TGTGCCAGCAGACTACGCTCATACAATGAGCAGTTCTTC
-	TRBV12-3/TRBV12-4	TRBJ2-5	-	CASRNQGLETQYF	TGTGCCAGCAGGAACCAGGGCCTAGAGACCCAGTACTTC
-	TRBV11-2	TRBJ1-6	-	CASVHLGENSPLHF	TGTGCCAGCGTCCATTTGGGCGAAAATTCACCCCTCCACTTT
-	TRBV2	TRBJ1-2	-	CAANLDSREGYTF	TGTGCCGCAAACCTGGACAGTCGGGAAGGCTACACCTTC
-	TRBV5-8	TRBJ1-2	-	CASSLNLFYGYTF	TGTGCCAGCAGCTTGAATCTTTTCTATGGCTACACCTTC
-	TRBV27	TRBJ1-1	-	CASSFKTASNTEAFF	TGTGCCAGCAGTTTTAAGACAGCCTCGAACACTGAAGCTTTCTTT
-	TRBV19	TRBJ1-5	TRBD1	CASSGTVGQPQHF	TGTGCCAGTAGTGGGACAGTTGGTCAGCCCCAGCATTTT
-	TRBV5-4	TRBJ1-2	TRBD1	CASSSGDRGSYGYTF	TGTGCCAGCAGCTCGGGGGACAGGGGAAGCTATGGCTACACCTTC
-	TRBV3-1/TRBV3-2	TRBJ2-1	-	CASSQDRGREQFF	TGTGCCAGCAGCCAAGATCGAGGGAGGGAGCAGTTCTTC
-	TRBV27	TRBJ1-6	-	CASSLGSGYNSPLHF	TGTGCCAGCAGTTTAGGTAGCGGGTATAATTCACCCCTCCACTTT
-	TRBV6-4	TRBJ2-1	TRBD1	CASSVGTGKGEQFF	TGTGCCAGCAGTGTAGGGACAGGGAAAGGTGAGCAGTTCTTC
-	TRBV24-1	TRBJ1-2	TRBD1	CATSDSNRGRSNGYTF	TGTGCCACCAGTGATTCAAACAGGGGGCGCAGTAATGGCTACACCTTC
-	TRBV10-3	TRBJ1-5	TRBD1	CAISVDRGQPQHF	TGTGCCATCAGTGTAGACAGGGGTCAGCCCCAGCATTTT
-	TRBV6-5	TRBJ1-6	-	CASSSTGSGSPLHF	TGTGCCAGCAGCTCCACAGGGTCGGGTTCACCCCTCCACTTT
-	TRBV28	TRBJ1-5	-	CASSFLQGASNQPQHF	TGTGCCAGCAGTTTTTTACAGGGAGCCAGCAATCAGCCCCAGCATTTT
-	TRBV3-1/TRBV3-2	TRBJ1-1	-	CASSRGNTEAFF	TGTGCCAGCAGCCGAGGGAACACTGAAGCTTTCTTT
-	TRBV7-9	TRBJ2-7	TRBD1	CASSLGTGSYYEQYF	TGTGCCAGCAGCTTAGGGACAGGGTCCTACTACGAGCAGTACTTC
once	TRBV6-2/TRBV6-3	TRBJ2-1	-	CASSYSAMAVNEQFF	TGTGCCAGCAGTTACTCAGCGATGGCCGTGAATGAGCAGTTCTTC
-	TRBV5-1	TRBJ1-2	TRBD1	CASSMTGDGYTF	TGCGCCAGCAGCATGACAGGGGATGGCTACACCTTC
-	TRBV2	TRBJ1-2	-	CASSAERGGYTF	TGTGCCAGCAGCGCCGAGAGAGGCGGCTACACCTTC
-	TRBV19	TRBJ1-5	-	CASSIAAGGIQPQHF	TGTGCCAGTAGTATTGCGGCTGGTGGTATTCAGCCCCAGCATTTT
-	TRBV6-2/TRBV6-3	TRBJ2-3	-	CASSRGIVGGTQYF	TGTGCCAGCAGTCGCGGGATCGTGGGGGGTACGCAGTATTTT
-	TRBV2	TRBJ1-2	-	CASRENRERVGYTF	TGTGCCAGCAGGGAAAACAGGGAGAGGGTTGGCTACACCTTC
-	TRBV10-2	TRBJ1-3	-	CASSESAGVSNTIYF	TGCGCCAGCAGTGAGTCGGCAGGGGTTAGTAACACCATATATTTT
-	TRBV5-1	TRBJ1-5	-	CASRESGSSNQPQHF	TGCGCCAGCAGGGAGAGCGGCAGTAGCAATCAGCCCCAGCATTTT
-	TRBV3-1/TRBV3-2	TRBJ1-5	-	CASSQRGGPWPQHF	TGTGCCAGCAGCCAAAGGGGGGGTCCCTGGCCCCAGCATTTT
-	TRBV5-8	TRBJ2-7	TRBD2	CASSLRWEGINEQYF	TGTGCCAGCAGCTTGCGTTGGGAGGGAATTAACGAGCAGTACTTC
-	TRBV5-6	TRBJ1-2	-	CASSLAADSGNYGYTF	TGTGCCAGCAGCTTGGCAGCGGACAGCGGTAACTATGGCTACACCTTC
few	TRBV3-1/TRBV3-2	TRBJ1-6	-	CASSTGGSPLHF	TGTGCCAGCAGCACCGGAGGTTCACCCCTCCACTTT
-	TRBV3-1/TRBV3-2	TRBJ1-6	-	CASSQGGGDRYSPLHF	TGTGCCAGCAGCCAGGGGGGGGGCGACAGGTATTCACCCCTCCACTTT
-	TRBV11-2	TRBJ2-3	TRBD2	CASSLPSGGARDTQYF	TGTGCCAGCAGCCTTCCTAGCGGGGGGGCGAGAGATACGCAGTATTTT
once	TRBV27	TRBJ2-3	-	CASSSPFTDTQYF	TGTGCCAGCAGTTCCCCCTTCACAGATACGCAGTATTTT
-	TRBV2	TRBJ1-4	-	CASSPDRSNEKLFF	TGTGCCAGCAGTCCCGACAGGAGCAATGAAAAACTGTTTTTT
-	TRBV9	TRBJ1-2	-	CASNQGNNGYTF	TGTGCCAGCAATCAGGGGAATAATGGCTACACCTTC
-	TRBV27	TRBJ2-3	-	CASSFGLHLAQYF	TGTGCCAGCAGTTTTGGACTCCACTTGGCGCAGTATTTT
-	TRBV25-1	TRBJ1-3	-	CASSDSGAGNTIYF	TGTGCCAGCAGTGATTCCGGAGCTGGAAACACCATATATTTT
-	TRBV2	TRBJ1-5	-	CASSEEGAGGAPQHF	TGTGCCAGCAGTGAGGAGGGCGCCGGGGGTGCGCCCCAGCATTTT
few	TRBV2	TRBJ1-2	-	CASHRVAYGYTF	TGTGCCAGCCACAGGGTCGCCTATGGCTACACCTTC
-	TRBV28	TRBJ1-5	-	CASRSRGYSNQPQHF	TGTGCCAGCAGATCCCGAGGTTATAGCAATCAGCCCCAGCATTTT
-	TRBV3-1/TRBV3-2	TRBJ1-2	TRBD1	CASSQGPPGQGFAANTF	TGTGCCAGCAGCCAAGGACCCCCGGGACAGGGGTTCGCGGCGAACACCTTC
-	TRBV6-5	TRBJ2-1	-	CASSHTGYNEQFF	TGTGCCAGCAGTCACACAGGGTACAATGAGCAGTTCTTC
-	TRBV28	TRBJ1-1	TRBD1	CASSPPGGGRMGTEAFF	TGTGCCAGCAGTCCCCCGGGAGGGGGCCGGATGGGCACTGAAGCTTTCTTT
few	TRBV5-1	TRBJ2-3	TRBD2	CASTRGVAGPDTQYF	TGCGCCAGCACCCGGGGGGTTGCGGGGCCAGATACGCAGTATTTT
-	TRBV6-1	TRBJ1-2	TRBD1	CASSVSRGQGFYGYTF	TGTGCCAGCAGTGTCTCAAGGGGACAGGGGTTCTATGGCTACACCTTC
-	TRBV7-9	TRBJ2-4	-	CASSLASAKNIQYF	TGTGCCAGCAGCTTAGCCTCAGCCAAAAACATTCAGTACTTC